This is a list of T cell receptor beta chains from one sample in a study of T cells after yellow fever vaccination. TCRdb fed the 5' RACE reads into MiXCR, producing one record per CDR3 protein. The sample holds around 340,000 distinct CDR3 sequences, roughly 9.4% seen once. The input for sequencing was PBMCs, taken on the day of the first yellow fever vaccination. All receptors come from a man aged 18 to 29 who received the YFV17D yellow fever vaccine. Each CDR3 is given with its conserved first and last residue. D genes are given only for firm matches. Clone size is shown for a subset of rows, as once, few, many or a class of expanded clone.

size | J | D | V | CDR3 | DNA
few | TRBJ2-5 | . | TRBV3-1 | CASSQRGAGEETQYF | TGTGCCAGCAGCCAACGGGGGGCGGGGGAAGAGACCCAGTACTTC
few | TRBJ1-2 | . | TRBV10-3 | CAISGNSYGYTF | TGTGCCATCAGTGGGAACTCCTATGGCTACACCTTC
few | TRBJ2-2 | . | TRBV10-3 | CAISEPQGLHPNTGELFF | TGTGCCATCAGTGAGCCCCAGGGCCTCCACCCGAACACCGGGGAGCTGTTTTTT
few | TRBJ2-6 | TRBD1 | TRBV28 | CASRTGQGAEGANVLTF | TGTGCCAGCAGAACGGGACAGGGGGCGGAAGGGGCCAACGTCCTGACTTTC
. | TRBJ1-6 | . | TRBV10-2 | CASWSGSVYSPLHF | TGCGCCAGCTGGTCGGGGTCTGTGTATTCACCCCTCCACTTT
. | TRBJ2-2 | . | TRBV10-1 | CASARDTFYHPNTGELFF | TGCGCCAGCGCCCGGGACACCTTCTACCACCCGAACACCGGGGAGCTGTTTTTT
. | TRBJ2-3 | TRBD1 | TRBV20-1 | CSASAGTGAIWGTDTQYF | TGCAGTGCTAGTGCCGGGACAGGGGCTATCTGGGGCACAGATACGCAGTATTTT
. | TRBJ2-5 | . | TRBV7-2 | CASSFDPDRQETQYF | TGTGCCAGCAGCTTCGACCCAGACCGACAAGAGACCCAGTACTTC
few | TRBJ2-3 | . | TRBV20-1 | CSARVLTGSDTQYF | TGCAGTGCTAGAGTTCTTACCGGGTCAGATACGCAGTATTTT
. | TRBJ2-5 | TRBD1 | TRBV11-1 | CVSSLFASTGPETQYF | TGTGTCAGCAGCTTATTCGCATCGACAGGGCCGGAGACCCAGTACTTC
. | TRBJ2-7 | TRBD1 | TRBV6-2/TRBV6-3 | CAGSPGQGKHEQYF | TGTGCCGGCTCTCCCGGACAGGGGAAACACGAGCAGTACTTC
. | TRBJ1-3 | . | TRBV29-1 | CSVEVPLGGPGNTIYF | TGCAGCGTTGAAGTACCCCTGGGGGGGCCTGGAAACACCATATATTTT
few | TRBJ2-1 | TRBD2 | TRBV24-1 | CATSDPSGGAGNEQFF | TGTGCCACCAGTGATCCGAGCGGGGGGGCCGGCAATGAGCAGTTCTTC
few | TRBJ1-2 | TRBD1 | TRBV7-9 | CASSPTTGARGYGYTF | TGTGCCAGCAGCCCAACGACAGGGGCCCGGGGCTATGGCTACACCTTC
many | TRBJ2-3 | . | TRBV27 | CASSLVVGSTDTQYF | TGTGCCAGCAGTTTAGTGGTCGGTAGCACAGATACGCAGTATTTT
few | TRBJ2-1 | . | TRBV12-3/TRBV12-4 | CASSLVSRHYNEQFF | TGTGCCAGCAGTTTAGTCTCCCGACACTACAATGAGCAGTTCTTC
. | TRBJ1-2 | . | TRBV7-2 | CASSYGASRDRSGYTF | TGTGCCAGCAGCTACGGGGCGAGCCGGGACCGTAGTGGCTACACCTTC
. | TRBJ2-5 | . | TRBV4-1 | CASSQGAVILTGSRAQTQYF | TGCGCCAGCAGCCAAGGGGCGGTCATCTTAACAGGGTCCCGGGCGCAGACCCAGTACTTC
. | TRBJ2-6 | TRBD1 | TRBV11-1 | CASSVDRVSSGANVLTF | TGTGCCAGCAGCGTGGACAGGGTTAGCTCTGGGGCCAACGTCCTGACTTTC
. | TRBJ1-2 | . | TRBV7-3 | CASSPSGEPYGYTF | TGTGCCAGCAGCCCCTCGGGAGAGCCCTATGGCTACACCTTC
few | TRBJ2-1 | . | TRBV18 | CASSPRRGPGDEQFF | TGTGCCAGCTCACCACGCCGGGGGCCTGGGGATGAGCAGTTCTTC
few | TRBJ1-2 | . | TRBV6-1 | CASSEAPGTNYGYTF | TGTGCCAGCAGTGAAGCACCCGGGACAAACTATGGCTACACCTTC
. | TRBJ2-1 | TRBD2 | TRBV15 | CATSRDGTSGDNEQFF | TGTGCCACCAGCAGAGACGGGACTAGCGGGGACAATGAGCAGTTCTTC
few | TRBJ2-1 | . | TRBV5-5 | CASSLYFEQFF | TGTGCCAGCAGCTTGTACTTCGAGCAGTTCTTC
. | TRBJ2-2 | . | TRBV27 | CASRAPGLSNTGELFF | TGTGCCAGCAGAGCCCCGGGACTCTCGAACACCGGGGAGCTGTTTTTT
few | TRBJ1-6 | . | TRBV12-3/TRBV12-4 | CASSWDNNSPLHF | TGTGCCAGCAGCTGGGACAATAATTCACCCCTCCACTTT
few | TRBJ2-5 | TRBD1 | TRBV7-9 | CASSQTGDGETQYF | TGTGCCAGCAGCCAGACAGGGGATGGTGAGACCCAGTACTTC
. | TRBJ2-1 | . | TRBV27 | CASSLSAHLYAYNEQFF | TGTGCCAGCAGTTTATCGGCACACCTGTACGCCTACAATGAGCAGTTCTTC
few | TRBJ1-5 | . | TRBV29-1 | CSVREGSNQPQHF | TGCAGCGTCCGGGAGGGGAGCAATCAGCCCCAGCATTTT
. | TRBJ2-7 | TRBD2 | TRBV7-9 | CASSHKAGLAVWEQYF | TGTGCCAGCAGCCACAAGGCGGGACTAGCGGTCTGGGAGCAGTACTTC
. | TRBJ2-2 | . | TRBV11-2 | CASSPAWISGVGELFF | TGTGCCAGCAGCCCAGCATGGATCTCCGGCGTCGGGGAGCTGTTTTTT
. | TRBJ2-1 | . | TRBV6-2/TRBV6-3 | CASSWGLSNEQFF | TGTGCCAGCAGTTGGGGACTGAGCAATGAGCAGTTCTTC
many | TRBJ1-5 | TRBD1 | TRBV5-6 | CASSSGTGWQPQHF | TGTGCCAGCAGCTCGGGGACAGGTTGGCAGCCCCAGCATTTT
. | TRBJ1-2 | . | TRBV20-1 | CSARADSRDGYTF | TGCAGTGCTAGAGCGGACAGTCGGGATGGCTACACCTTC
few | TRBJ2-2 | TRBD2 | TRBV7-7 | CASSLAGGPVGELFF | TGTGCTAGCAGCTTAGCGGGGGGGCCCGTCGGGGAGCTGTTTTTT
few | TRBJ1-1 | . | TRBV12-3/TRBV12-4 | CASSYSYTEAFF | TGTGCCAGCAGTTACAGCTACACTGAAGCTTTCTTT
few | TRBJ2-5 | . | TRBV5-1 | CASSGDPGQETQYF | TGCGCCAGCAGCGGGGATCCTGGGCAAGAGACCCAGTACTTC
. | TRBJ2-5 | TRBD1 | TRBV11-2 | CASTSGTGGETQYF | TGTGCCAGCACCTCTGGGACAGGAGGGGAGACCCAGTACTTC
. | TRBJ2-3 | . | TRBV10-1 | CASSENPLPTDTQYF | TGCGCCAGCAGTGAAAATCCTCTCCCCACAGATACGCAGTATTTT
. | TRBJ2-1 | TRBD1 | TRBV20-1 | CSAIDRGFLRNEQFF | TGCAGTGCGATCGACAGGGGATTTCTAAGGAATGAGCAGTTCTTC
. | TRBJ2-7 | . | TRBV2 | CASSSQGILGEQYF | TGTGCCAGCAGTTCTCAGGGGATCCTAGGAGAGCAGTACTTC
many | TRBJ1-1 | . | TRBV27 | CASSRQGFMNTEAFF | TGTGCCAGCAGTAGGCAGGGGTTTATGAACACTGAAGCTTTCTTT
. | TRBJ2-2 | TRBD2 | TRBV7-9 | CASSASSGGRTGELFF | TGTGCCAGCAGCGCTTCTAGCGGGGGGCGGACCGGGGAGCTGTTTTTT
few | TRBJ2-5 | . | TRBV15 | CATSRSDGETQYF | TGTGCCACCAGCAGATCGGACGGAGAGACCCAGTACTTC
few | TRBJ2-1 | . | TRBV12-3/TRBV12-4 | CASSPLPSSYNEQFF | TGTGCCAGCAGCCCCCTTCCGAGCTCCTACAATGAGCAGTTCTTC
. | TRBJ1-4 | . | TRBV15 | CATSRVHAANEKLFF | TGTGCCACCAGCAGGGTCCACGCAGCTAATGAAAAACTGTTTTTT
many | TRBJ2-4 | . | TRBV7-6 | CASSQGPSLAKNIQYF | TGTGCCAGCAGTCAAGGACCATCCCTAGCCAAAAACATTCAGTACTTC